The 8 T cell receptor beta chains below were found in one sample sequenced in a study of cytomegalovirus exposure and HLA in healthy donors. This table comes from immunoSEQ multiplex PCR, and its TCRdb copy is limited to in-frame clones, with some not included. This sample has more than 65,000 clones; approximately 96% occur once, and the top ten carry under 1.5%. The sample consisted of PBMCs. The receptors shown here come from a young woman in good health and CMV-seronegative.

The chain links TRBV4-1 to TRBJ1-2; a possible D gene is TRBD1 (5 bases). V dropped 0 bases and J dropped 4 bases, with 21 bases sitting between them. This CDR3 is 18 amino acids long. Looked up from germline, CDR1 is MGHRA and CDR2 is YSYEKL. This CDR3 is CASSQEGQGDGWLYGYTF. CDR3 DNA sequence: TGCGCCAGCAGCCAAGAAGGGCAGGGCGACGGATGGCTCTATGGCTACACCTTC.

The CDR3 spells CASSPPNPGAGTEAFF. For the CDR3, the DNA is TGTGCCAGCTCACCACCAAATCCAGGGGCAGGCACTGAAGCTTTCTTT. This rearrangement joins TRBV18 to TRBJ1-1, with a possible D match to TRBD1 (6 bases). The CDR3 length is 16 residues. From germline, CDR1 is KGHSH and CDR2 LQKENI. The germline V and J ends were trimmed by 0 bases and 4 bases, with 15 bases remaining between them.

The V gene is TRBV10-3, the J gene TRBJ2-3; D not certain. The germline CDR1 and CDR2 sequences are ENHRY and SYGVKD. The CDR3 is made up of 16 amino acids. V lost 6 bases and J lost 1, with 17 bases in between. The CDR3 nucleotides read TGTGCCATCAGACCCTCCGCGCGGAGTGGCACAGATACGCAGTATTTT. This sequence encodes CAIRPSARSGTDTQYF.

V gene TRBV14 combines with J gene TRBJ2-7, with 11 bases fitting TRBD2. Germline trimming cut 4 bases from V and 5 bases from J; bases unmatched to any gene: 7. There are 15 residues in the CDR3. Germline CDR1 SGHDN, CDR2 FVKESK. The CDR3 spells CASSLLAGGRNEQYF. As DNA, the CDR3 is TGTGCCAGCAGCCTTTTAGCGGGAGGGAGGAACGAGCAGTACTTC. Together with reference TRBV14 and TRBJ2-7, the CDR3 gives the full variable domain: EAGVTQFPSHSVIEKGQTVTLRCDPISGHDNLYWYRRVMGKEIKFLLHFVKESKQDESGMPNNRFLAERTGGTYSTLKVQPAELEDSGVYFCASSLLAGGRNEQYFGPGTRLTVT.

The V gene is TRBV2, the J gene TRBJ2-2, with 7 bases fitting TRBD1. This CDR3 has 16 amino acids. Germline CDR1 SNHLY, CDR2 FYNNEI. Trimming cost V 6 bases and J 4 bases; bases outside gene matches: 11. The CDR3 region is CASRKQGSTPTGELFF. CDR3 nucleotides: TGTGCCAGCAGGAAACAGGGGAGTACCCCCACCGGGGAGCTGTTTTTT. The entire variable domain, with the rest obtained from reference TRBV2 and TRBJ2-2, is as follows: EPEVTQTPSHQVTQMGQEVILRCVPISNHLYFYWYRQILGQKVEFLVSFYNNEISEKSEIFDDQFSVERPDGSNFTLKIRSTKLEDSAMYFCASRKQGSTPTGELFFGEGSRLTVL.

The rearrangement uses TRBV19 and TRBJ2-5, with TRBD1 identical over 9 bases. Germline CDR1 and CDR2: LNHDA and SQIVND (reference sequence). The trim removed 3 bases at V and 4 bases at J, leaving 12 bases unmatched. This CDR3 is built from 17 residues. The CDR3 DNA sequence: TGTGCCAGTAGTATCGGGACAGGGATTGCGCTGACAGAGACCCAGTACTTC. This sequence encodes CASSIGTGIALTETQYF.

The V and J genes are TRBV6-4 and TRBJ2-1; 12 bases line up with TRBD2. The junction had 0 bases not matched to a gene; V was cut back by 4 bases and J by 5 bases. CDR3 length: 14 amino acids. Germline CDR1 and CDR2: MRHNA and SNTAGT. The CDR3 reads CASSGLAGDNEQFF. For the CDR3, the DNA is TGTGCCAGCAGTGGACTAGCGGGAGACAATGAGCAGTTCTTC.

The gene calls are TRBV28 and TRBJ2-7, with 8 bases that match TRBD2. CDR3 length equals 15 residues. Germline CDR1 MDHEN, CDR2 SYDVKM. The ends lost 5 bases at V and 5 bases at J; junction bases unmatched: 11. DNA of the CDR3: TGTGCCAGCAGTGATCAACTAGCGGCCATGGACGAGCAGTACTTC. This gives the protein CASSDQLAAMDEQYF.